Below, one T cell receptor beta chain is given with its context. Its antigen is still unknown. No base qualities exist here, and no much larger clone lies one base off it. RNA was extracted using the RNeasy kit, and roughly 0.5 to 1 ug of the RNA was reverse transcribed with random hexamers. The immunoSEQ multiplex PCR assay, which covers 54 Vbeta and 13 Jbeta segments, was used to amplify TCR beta CDR3 regions. Bias from PCR amplification was corrected by using a synthetic template baseline for primer optimization and for computational correction. As for the authors' bioinformatics: Reads were annotated to V, D and J genes per IMGT and analyzed with immunoSEQ Analyzer, keeping only productive sequences. Clonality was computed as one minus Shannon entropy normalized by log2 of the number of productive unique sequences. Public and private clones were assessed among the 100 most prevalent clones of each patient and control. Clones were defined as Susac-specific if absent from the healthy and MS cohorts, from more than 900 published viral clones and from other ImmuneACCESS disease sequences. TCRdb reprocessing: public reads trimmed at Q25 with fastp, clones called with MiXCR, in-frame beta chains kept. Every distinct CDR3 protein forms one entry, paired with its most common genes and DNA. Here the V and J calls rest on TCRdb's processing, not on the authors' analysis. The sample contains some 100,000 distinct CDR3 sequences, 85% to 95% of them found a single time. The ten largest clones represent around 0.12% of the sample.

This entry belongs to a study of CD8 T cells in Susac syndrome (dated by TCRdb to the late 2010s). About the full investigation: The study used repertoire sequencing to test whether antigen drove CD8+ T cell activation and differentiation in Susac syndrome. Clonality of the CD8+ T cell repertoire was compared between roughly twelve healthy donors, roughly 14 Susac syndrome patients and 15 multiple sclerosis patients.

High-throughput TCR beta sequencing profiled peripheral blood CD8+ and CD4+ T cells from healthy donors, Susac syndrome patients and multiple sclerosis patients. Healthy donors were age- and sex-matched controls. Bulk CD8+ and CD4+ T cells were purified by magnetic negative isolation, whereas CD8+ TEMRA cells were enriched by FACS. Blood was drawn into EDTA tubes, processed within 24 hours, and PBMCs were isolated by density gradient centrifugation. PBMCs intended for TCR sequencing were cryopreserved in liquid nitrogen and thawed later in a water bath at 37 degrees C. A purity of at least 90% was achieved for sorted or isolated CD4+, CD8+ and CD8+ TEMRA cells. From the cysteine through the phenylalanine, the CDR3 covers 15 amino acids. Left in the record is the CDR3 DNA by itself, 45 bases read in frame from the first base. CDR1 and CDR2 (MNHNS, SASEGT) derive from the germline V gene. V ends up 3 bases short and J 7 bases short, with an unmatched junction base count of 7.

Results and caveats for the whole study, not just this receptor: The number of individuals in the TCR sequencing and HLA analysis was recognized as being relatively small.

The chain is encoded by TRBV6-1 joined to TRBJ2-1; 9 middle bases align to TRBD2. The TCR was taken from a human donor in good health. The sequencing input was CD8+ T cells from PBMCs. CDR3 loop: CASSDGLAGTNEQFF. The base sequence is TGTGCCAGCAGTGATGGGCTAGCGGGAACTAATGAGCAGTTCTTC.